The 32 T cell receptor beta chains below come from one sample, sequenced in a study of T cells after posttransplantation cyclophosphamide. Profiling relied on immunoSEQ multiplex PCR, and the TCRdb table lists in-frame clones only, not all of them. This sample has about 43,000 clones, with 80% to 95% found just once. Treatment was busulfan-fludarabine conditioning, a marrow graft, and cyclophosphamide on days +3 and +4. Sequencing was performed on PBMCs, taken 55 to 70 days after allogeneic stem cell transplant with posttransplant cyclophosphamide. Source of these receptors: a male patient between 60 and 69 years old who received an allogeneic stem cell transplant from a related donor and was CMV-positive. The graft donor may have contributed some T cells.

The J gene is TRBJ2-5, the V gene TRBV9; 7 nucleotides agree with TRBD2. CDR1 and CDR2 (germline): SGDLS, YYNGEE. The CDR3 is made up of 15 amino acids. Trimming removed 3 bases from V and 5 bases from J; junction bases left unmatched: 10. The CDR3 DNA reads as TGTGCCAGCAGCGCCCAGGGCGGGGGAGGGGAGACCCAGTACTTC. Its protein is CASSAQGGGGETQYF. The full variable domain, its missing parts supplied by reference TRBV9 and TRBJ2-5, is DSGVTQTPKHLITATGQRVTLRCSPRSGDLSVYWYQQSLDQGLQFLIQYYNGEERAKGNILERFSAQQFPDLHSELNLSSLELGDSALYFCASSAQGGGGETQYFGPGTRLLVL.

The chain joins TRBV19 to TRBJ1-1; unclear D gene. From germline, CDR1 is LNHDA and CDR2 SQIVND (reference sequence). There are 13 residues in the CDR3. Trimming removed 5 bases from V and 0 bases from J, with 7 bases in between. The CDR3 sequence: CASSRVLNTEAFF. CDR3 DNA: TGTGCCAGTAGTCGGGTGCTGAACACTGAAGCTTTCTTT. The whole variable domain, remainder taken from reference TRBV19 and TRBJ1-1, is DGGITQSPKYLFRKEGQNVTLSCEQNLNHDAMYWYRQDPGQGLRLIYYSQIVNDFQKGDIAEGYSVSREKKESFPLTVTSAQKNPTAFYLCASSRVLNTEAFFGQGTRLTVV.

The rearrangement uses TRBV18 and TRBJ2-7; 8 bases fit TRBD1. CDR1 and CDR2 (germline): KGHSH, LQKENI. The CDR3 contains 14 residues. With V trimmed by 6 bases and J by 0 bases, 4 bases remained unmatched. CDR3 amino acids: CASSSDRVSYEQYF. The CDR3 region has the DNA TGTGCCAGCTCGTCGGACAGGGTCTCCTACGAGCAGTACTTC.

The J gene is TRBJ2-3, the V gene TRBV7-5; TRBD2 is taken as the D call from the table, unchecked against the DNA. TRBV7-5 is deemed a pseudogene. The CDR3 is made up of 15 amino acids. CDR3 in amino acids: CARSCWLAATDTQYF. CDR3 DNA: TGTGCCAGAAGCTGTTGGCTAGCGGCCACAGATACGCAGTATTTT.

The rearrangement links TRBV29-1 to TRBJ2-3; D is possibly TRBD1 (5 bases). The germline gives CDR1 SQVTM, CDR2 ANQGSEA. Trimming removed 6 bases at V and 1 base at J, with 11 bases between. This CDR3 comprises 13 residues. CDR3 amino acids: CSVSGQGTDTQYF. CDR3 DNA: TGCAGCGTCTCTGGACAAGGCACAGATACGCAGTATTTT.

The chain carries TRBV5-1 and TRBJ2-7; 9 bases match TRBD1. In germline, CDR1 is SGHRS, CDR2 YFSETQ. This CDR3 spans 14 amino acids. With 9 bases clipped from V and 3 bases from J, the junction kept 10 bases outside the gene matches. CDR3 amino acids: CATASGTGNYEQYF. The DNA of the CDR3 is TGCGCCACAGCTTCCGGGACAGGGAACTACGAGCAGTACTTC. Complete variable domain (other parts from reference TRBV5-1 and TRBJ2-7): KAGVTQTPRYLIKTRGQQVTLSCSPISGHRSVSWYQQTPGQGLQFLFEYFSETQRNKGNFPGRFSGRQFSNSRSEMNVSTLELGDSALYLCATASGTGNYEQYFGPGTRLTVT.

V usage is TRBV30 and J usage is TRBJ1-5, with no clear D. With 0 bases removed from V and 4 bases from J, the gap between germline ends came to 10 bases. Germline CDR1 and CDR2: GTSNPN and SVGIG (reference sequence). This CDR3 has 14 amino acids. Here the CDR3 DNA reads TGTGCCTGGAGTGTTGGTCAGAATAATCAGCCCCAGCATTTT. Amino acid sequence: CAWSVGQNNQPQHF. Complete variable domain (other parts from reference TRBV30 and TRBJ1-5): SQTIHQWPATLVQPVGSPLSLECTVEGTSNPNLYWYRQAAGRGLQLLFYSVGIGQISSEVPQNLSASRPQDRQFILSSKKLLLSDSGFYLCAWSVGQNNQPQHFGDGTRLSIL.

J is TRBJ2-3 and V is TRBV7-8; the D gene is possibly TRBD2 (6 bases). Trimming left V 5 bases short and J 0 bases short, with 15 bases between. The germline CDR1 and CDR2 sequences are SGHVS and FQNEAQ. The CDR3 extends over 16 amino acids. CDR3 sequence reads: CASSPPTGTSTDTQYF. The CDR3 DNA reads as TGTGCCAGCAGCCCACCGACGGGGACTAGCACAGATACGCAGTATTTT.

The chain joins TRBV6-5 to TRBJ2-3; the D is unclear. Germline V CDR1 and CDR2: MNHEY, SVGAGI. V was clipped by 9 bases and J by 4 bases, with 17 bases between them. CDR3 length equals 14 residues. The CDR3 sequence is CASKPRLTADTQYF. Here the CDR3 DNA reads TGTGCCAGTAAGCCCCGATTAACAGCAGATACGCAGTATTTT.

The gene calls are TRBV11-3 and TRBJ2-3; tentative D call: TRBD2 (6 bases). The CDR3 runs to 17 residues. Trimming took 5 bases from V and 0 from J, leaving 18 bases between them. Germline V gene sequence: CDR1 SGHNT, CDR2 YENEEA. The CDR3 bases are TGTGCCAGCAGCCATCCTCCGACTAGTTCGAGCACAGATACGCAGTATTTT. This gives the protein CASSHPPTSSSTDTQYF.

The chain recombines TRBV7-9 with TRBJ1-6; D is ambiguous. Germline CDR1 and CDR2: SEHNR and FQNEAQ (reference sequence). This CDR3 is 14 amino acids long. V was cut by 5 bases and J by 9 bases, with 14 bases left in between. Here the CDR3 DNA reads TGTGCCAGCAGCCCCCCGGGTGGGAGTTCACCCCTCCACTTT. It encodes CASSPPGGSSPLHF.

The V and J genes are TRBV6-5 and TRBJ1-2; a weak D match, TRBD1 (5 bases). Germline V gene sequence: CDR1 MNHEY, CDR2 SVGAGI. V lost 0 bases and J lost 4, with 9 bases in between. This CDR3 has 14 residues. The CDR3 loop reads CASSYSQGSYGYTF. For the CDR3, the DNA is TGTGCCAGCAGTTACTCGCAGGGTTCCTATGGCTACACCTTC.

The chain joins TRBV5-1 to TRBJ1-2; 7 bases align to TRBD1. V was clipped by 8 bases and J by 3 bases; unmatched bases: 13. This CDR3 region has 15 residues. Germline assignment: CDR1 SGHRS and CDR2 YFSETQ. CDR3 nucleotides: TGCGCCAGTGGTGCGACAGGGACCCTTGACTATGGCTACACCTTC. Translating gives CASGATGTLDYGYTF.

This clone was recorded once. V and J are TRBV6-1 and TRBJ2-6; 7 positions match TRBD1. Trimming at V came to 10 bases and at J to 2 bases, leaving 5 bases not matched to a gene. CDR3 size: 14 residues. Germline V gene lookup returns CDR1 MNHNS and CDR2 SASEGT. CDR3: CATDRSAGANVLTF. The CDR3 coding sequence is TGTGCCACGGACAGGTCTGCTGGGGCCAACGTCCTGACTTTC.

J is TRBJ2-5 and V is TRBV4-1, with 10 positions matching TRBD2. Matching the DNA end better, TRBJ2-7 makes the J call doubtful. The germline V gene encodes CDR1 MGHRA and CDR2 YSYEKL. This CDR3 has 19 amino acids. The CDR3 loop is CASSQGPAGLAEFPYEQYF. DNA of the CDR3: TGCGCCAGCAGCCAAGGACCGGCTGGACTAGCGGAGTTTCCCTACGAGCAGTACTTC.

The genes are TRBV5-1 and TRBJ2-1, with a tentative D call TRBD2 (5 bases). With 4 bases removed from V and 8 bases from J, the gap between germline ends came to 13 bases. Per germline, CDR1 SGHRS and CDR2 YFSETQ. This CDR3 region has 13 residues. CDR3 amino acids: CASSLRVSDEQFF. The CDR3 coding sequence is TGCGCCAGCAGCCTTAGGGTTAGCGATGAGCAGTTCTTC. The full variable domain, with the rest looked up from reference TRBV5-1 and TRBJ2-1, is KAGVTQTPRYLIKTRGQQVTLSCSPISGHRSVSWYQQTPGQGLQFLFEYFSETQRNKGNFPGRFSGRQFSNSRSEMNVSTLELGDSALYLCASSLRVSDEQFFGPGTRLTVL.

The CDR3 nucleotides read TGTGCCAGCAGCGGGACAGCGAACACTGAAGCTTTCTTT. It yields the protein CASSGTANTEAFF. This chain joins TRBV2 and TRBJ1-1, with 7 bases aligning to TRBD1. The CDR3 length is 13 residues. With V trimmed by 6 bases and J by 1 base, 2 bases remained unmatched. Per germline, CDR1 SNHLY and CDR2 FYNNEI.

This chain uses TRBV6-6 with TRBJ1-2, with 9 bases that match TRBD1. Per the germline V gene, CDR1 is MNHNY and CDR2 is SVGAGI (reference sequence). CDR3 size: 15 residues. The trim removed 6 bases at V and 10 bases at J, leaving 15 bases unmatched. CDR3 in DNA: TGTGCCAGCAGCCCTACATCGGGACAGGGTAATTCCTACACCTTC. Amino acid sequence: CASSPTSGQGNSYTF.

The J gene is TRBJ2-2, the V gene TRBV6-1; possibly TRBD2 for D (5 bases). The CDR3 is made up of 13 amino acids. Germline CDR1 and CDR2: MNHNS and SASEGT. V lost 7 bases and J lost 6, with 12 bases in between. Written as DNA, the CDR3 is TGTGCCAGCATTCGGGGTTTTGCCGGGGAGCTGTTTTTT. This gives the protein CASIRGFAGELFF.

In this sample, this clone turned up once. The chain uses TRBV7-6 and TRBJ1-6, with TRBD1 as a possible D gene (5 bases). Trimming cost V 4 bases and J 8 bases, with 9 bases left between them. The CDR3 is 13 residues long. CDR1 SGHVS and CDR2 FNYEAQ come from the germline V gene. CDR3 coding DNA: TGTGCCAGCAGCTCAGGGTTTGATTCACCCCTCCACTTT. It specifies CASSSGFDSPLHF.

This clone was picked up one time. This chain connects TRBV7-2 to TRBJ1-6, with 8 bases that match TRBD1. V trimming: 4 bases; J trimming: 7 bases; junction bases outside the gene matches: 12. Germline V gene lookup returns CDR1 SGHTA and CDR2 FQGNSA. CDR3 length equals 17 residues. This chain's CDR3 is CASSSPPGQARNSPLHF. The CDR3 DNA sequence: TGTGCCAGCAGCTCCCCCCCGGGACAGGCGCGGAATTCACCCCTCCACTTT.

This clone was detected only once. This sequence joins TRBV11-3 and TRBJ2-3; 16 bases match TRBD2. After removal of 4 bases from V and 4 bases from J, the junction contained 5 bases not matched to a gene. Germline loops: CDR1 SGHNT, CDR2 YENEEA. The CDR3 has 17 residues. DNA of the CDR3: TGTGCCAGCAGCTCAGGGACTAGCGGGGGGGCCCCAGATACGCAGTATTTT. It specifies CASSSGTSGGAPDTQYF.

In the case of this clone: The same CDR3 can be traced to other DNA sequences in this sample. The chain is built from TRBV5-1 and TRBJ1-2; 9 bases fit TRBD1. Germline V gene lookup returns CDR1 SGHRS and CDR2 YFSETQ. Germline trimming cut 4 bases from V and 1 base from J; bases unmatched to any gene: 5. CDR3 length: 15 amino acids. The CDR3 region is CASSLSGQGNYGYTF. CDR3 DNA: TGCGCCAGCAGCCTATCGGGACAGGGTAACTATGGCTACACCTTC.

The CDR3 loop reads CASSYGTGGTEAFF. CDR3 coding DNA: TGTGCCAGCAGTTACGGGACAGGGGGAACTGAAGCTTTCTTT. The chain carries TRBV6-5 and TRBJ1-1; 11 nucleotides line up with TRBD1. The CDR3 has 14 residues. Germline values: CDR1 MNHEY, CDR2 SVGAGI. With 2 bases clipped from V and 5 bases from J, the junction kept 1 base outside the gene matches.

The chain is built from TRBV5-3 and TRBJ1-4; 8 nucleotides agree with TRBD1. TRBV5-3 is recorded as an ORF, its role being uncertain. V shed 1 base and J 0 bases; nucleotides not matched to a gene: 17. The CDR3 is made up of 21 amino acids. The CDR3 nucleotides read TGTGCCAGAAGCTTGACAGGGGGTTGTGGAGGGTCGAGAGCAACTAATGAAAAACTGTTTTTT. Protein: CARSLTGGCGGSRATNEKLFF.

The J gene is TRBJ1-6, the V gene TRBV4-1, with TRBD1 as a possible D gene (5 bases). Germline CDR1 and CDR2: MGHRA and YSYEKL. Trimming stripped 0 bases from V and 7 bases from J, with 16 bases between. The CDR3 has 17 residues. CDR3 DNA: TGCGCCAGCAGCCAAGAGGGGCGCTGGGCAGTAAATTCACCCCTCCACTTT. Translated: CASSQEGRWAVNSPLHF.

V and J are TRBV7-8 and TRBJ1-1; TRBD1 matches 7 bases. Germline trimming cut 5 bases from V and 10 bases from J; bases unmatched to any gene: 13. Germline V gene sequence: CDR1 SGHVS, CDR2 FQNEAQ. This CDR3 is 14 amino acids long. As DNA, the CDR3 is TGTGCCAGCAGCAAGAAACAGGGGATTAGTTTAGCTTTCTTT. This sequence encodes CASSKKQGISLAFF. Full variable domain (missing parts from reference TRBV7-8 and TRBJ1-1): GAGVSQSPRYKVAKRGQDVALRCDPISGHVSLFWYQQALGQGPEFLTYFQNEAQLDKSGLPSDRFFAERPEGSVSTLKIQRTQQEDSAVYLCASSKKQGISLAFFGQGTRLTVV.

The chain has TRBV4-1 and TRBJ1-2, with 10 bases lining up with TRBD1. The CDR3 contains 16 residues. V shed 0 bases, J shed 4 bases, and the junction held 5 bases outside the gene matches. The germline gives CDR1 MGHRA, CDR2 YSYEKL. The CDR3 region is CASSQEGTGDPYGYTF. CDR3 DNA sequence: TGCGCCAGCAGCCAAGAGGGGACAGGGGATCCCTATGGCTACACCTTC.

The chain employs TRBV7-9 and TRBJ1-5, with D tentatively TRBD1 (5 bases). Germline V gives CDR1 SEHNR, CDR2 FQNEAQ (reference sequence). There are 14 residues in the CDR3. The V and J ends lost 1 base and 5 bases respectively, with 9 bases between them. Here the CDR3 reads CASSLGQGYQPQHF. The DNA of the CDR3 is TGTGCCAGCAGCTTAGGGCAGGGATATCAGCCCCAGCATTTT.

This sequence joins TRBV18 and TRBJ2-7; 9 bases agree with TRBD1. The CDR3 is made up of 14 amino acids. Germline V gene lookup returns CDR1 KGHSH and CDR2 LQKENI. V gave up 6 bases and J gave up 3 bases; unmatched junction bases: 6. The DNA of the CDR3 is TGTGCCAGCTCCCCCGGACAGGGGAACTACGAGCAGTACTTC. This sequence encodes CASSPGQGNYEQYF. Full variable domain (rest looked up from reference TRBV18 and TRBJ2-7): NAGVMQNPRHLVRRRGQEARLRCSPMKGHSHVYWYRQLPEEGLKFMVYLQKENIIDESGMPKERFSAEFPKEGPSILRIQQVVRGDSAAYFCASSPGQGNYEQYFGPGTRLTVT.

The chain employs TRBV7-9 and TRBJ2-1, with 9 positions matching TRBD1. This CDR3 is built from 16 residues. J lost 9 bases, V lost 5 bases, and 14 bases had no gene match. The V gene's germline CDR1 is SEHNR and CDR2 FQNEAQ (reference sequence). In DNA form, the CDR3 reads TGTGCCAGCAGCCAAAGGACAGGGGAAGGGTTGGGTGAGCAGTTCTTC. Translation: CASSQRTGEGLGEQFF.

The chain carries TRBV19 and TRBJ1-1; no clear D. V lost 7 bases, J lost 3 bases, and 12 bases lay in between. This CDR3 is 13 amino acids long. Germline CDR1 is LNHDA and CDR2 is SQIVND (reference sequence). CDR3 DNA sequence: TGTGCCAGTACCCAATTCGGGGACACTGAAGCTTTCTTT. It is translated as CASTQFGDTEAFF.